The subject of this entry is one T cell receptor beta chain. Its antigen is not yet known. One base away there is no much larger clone; base qualities are not given. This record belongs to a study of shared clonotypes between healthy human individuals (dated by TCRdb to 2020 to 2021). For the wider study: A few men and a couple of women, aged 18 to 49 years, made up the cohort. Different laboratories and diverse techniques were used to prepare libraries and sequence TCR repertoires, to increase sequencing depth and limit assay-specific biases. For each donor, CD4 naive and CD4 memory were each run on three plates, CD8 naive on two plates, and CD8 memory on one plate. The study deeply sequenced blood TCR repertoires of about 5 healthy adults to estimate repertoire size and the extent of clonotype sharing between individuals. Leukapheresis yielded between about 0.94 and 8.9 billion PBMCs per donor. Overall study outcomes, separate from this receptor: Compared with non-shared clonotypes, clonotypes shared by all four sorted-subset donors had higher generation probabilities. Because the study included only a small number of donors, the genetic and exposure-history diversity represented was limited. Sampling was limited to blood, and TCR repertoires in tissue likely differ from TCR repertoires in blood. Pairwise subsampling indicated that sequencing depth was expected to affect the degree of clonotype sharing among donors. Naive subsets generally had larger estimated clonotype richness than memory subsets. Rarefaction of sorted-subset datasets indicated incomplete sequencing despite the large sequencing depth. Sharing across a handful of donors was observed for around 4.8% of naive CD4, about 3.2% of naive CD8, roughly 2.4% of memory CD4, and roughly 0.4% of memory CD8 clonotypes.

Spanning cysteine to phenylalanine, the CDR3 consists of 16 amino acids. Solely the CDR3 DNA is kept, with 48 bases framed from the first base. The junction shows trimming of 6 bases on V and 1 base on J, and the gene matches do not reach 6 bases of it. CDR1 and CDR2, looked up from the germline V gene (reference sequence), are LNHDA and SQIVND. Using the deep immunoSEQ assay, multiplex PCR amplified TCR CDR3 regions from genomic DNA. For each cell subset, the extracted genomic DNA was distributed evenly across all wells of several immunoSEQ 96-well plates, and each plate served as one replicate. Each replicate PCR for sorted subsets received about 180 ng genomic DNA, equal to roughly 30,000 T cell genomes. Purified libraries were quantified with a Qubit 3.0 fluorometer, sized on a Bioanalyzer 2100, and re-quantified with the KAPA Library Quantification kit. Every immunoSEQ 96-well plate was sequenced on a dedicated single-read 150-cycle Illumina NextSeq 550 flow cell. Concerning the study's data processing: The immunoSEQ output contained only junctional sequences without quality scores, so filtering could not match that applied to full-length reads. Sequences were annotated with PyIR, a Python wrapper for IgBLAST v1.9, and V/J genes and CDR3 were assigned using IMGT germline references. Reads with weak V/J assignments (E-value above 1e-6), missing CDR3, stop codons, out-of-frame junctions, or ambiguous translated residues were removed. V3J clonotypes were defined as sequences sharing an identical inferred V gene, J gene, and CDR3 amino acid sequence. The percentage overlap between two repertoires was calculated by dividing the number of shared unique clonotypes by the size of the smaller repertoire. RTK rarefaction, the Chao1 estimator, and Recon v2.1 estimates of unobserved clonotypes were used to assess repertoire richness. Generation probabilities were computed with OLGA for all TCRbeta clonotypes obtained by the gDNA method from several donors. The immuneACCESS repertoire file appears here via TCRdb, limited to in-frame rearrangements. These files lack a portion of the clones; in checked studies, under half of the deficit traces to unresolved V genes, and the cause of the others is not known. V and J calls and clone size come straight from that table; D and trimming were deduced from the DNA. Present in this sample are over 1.5 million clones, around 98% of which were seen just once. The top ten clones comprise about 0.4% of the sample.

The donors were healthy, HIV-negative adults who had no recently reported acute infections or vaccinations. Every donor was a Caucasian adult living in Nashville, Tennessee, USA. CD4+ T cells were enriched by magnetic negative selection; naive cells were then positively selected on CD45RA, and the negative fraction formed the memory subset. Blood was obtained by leukapheresis, after which PBMCs were separated by Ficoll-Histopaque density gradient centrifugation and cryopreserved in liquid nitrogen vapor phase. Purity and quantity of every magnetically sorted T cell population were checked by analytical flow cytometry. Genomic DNA was isolated from each sorted fraction and quantified by UV absorbance on a Nanodrop 2000c.

This clonotype was sampled from a man aged 30-40 years in good health. Sequencing was carried out using naive CD4+ T cells sorted from blood. The intended sense of this specimen's cell subset or site label: CD45RA+ positively selected. The sequence links TRBV19 to TRBJ1-5; 10 junctional bases match TRBD1. For the CDR3, the sequence is CASSDRGQFSNQPQHF. The DNA is TGTGCCAGTAGCGACAGGGGGCAGTTCAGCAATCAGCCCCAGCATTTT.